The entry below describes one TCR beta chain. Its antigen is undetermined. The table came from immunoSEQ multiplex PCR; TCRdb's copy has only in-frame clones and leaves some out. The sample holds 90,000 to 120,000 clones, approximately 90% seen once. This specimen belongs to a study of graft-versus-host responses after intestinal transplantation. Study information: Each recipient received anti-thymocyte globulin induction, then tacrolimus and steroids for three to four years. Study-level points and caveats: Peak GvH clone levels in circulation were associated with early post-transplant HvG declines.

Trimming cost V 6 bases and J 5 bases, with 19 bases left between them. The germline V gene has CDR1 MNHEY and CDR2 SMNVEV (reference sequence). This CDR3 is 15 amino acids long. This receptor was obtained from a human donor who was the organ donor for an intestinal transplant. The sample in question was unstimulated CD4+ T cells sorted from spleen or lymph node cells, obtained before transplant. The chain recombines TRBV27 with TRBJ1-2, with D perhaps matching TRBD1 (6 bases). The CDR3 DNA is TGTGCCAGCAGACCGTCGGGGGGGCAGACTTATGGCTACACCTTC. Its protein product is CASRPSGGQTYGYTF.